The present T cell receptor (beta chain) was sequenced within a study of T-cell memory formation after mild COVID-19 (dated by TCRdb to the early 2020s). For the study in its entirety: Most TCR sequence clusters were specific to one of the two donors. Longitudinal TCRalpha and TCRbeta repertoire sequencing tracked T-cell clones expanding and contracting after mild COVID-19 in a couple of donors. Two young, previously healthy adult volunteers, one female and one male, were included in the cohort. The full study reports these points: Contracting CD4+ clones appeared mostly in the CM and EM memory subsets, whereas CD8+ clones were enriched in EMRA. Only a couple of mild cases were covered in the study, and larger cohorts including severe cases with pre-infection samples were considered necessary. Clones contracting from day 15 to 85 had balanced CD4/CD8 phenotypes, while a second wave expanding from day 15 to 37 was biased towards CD4+. Some responding clones were detected in pre-infection memory, which suggested that pre-existing cross-reactive memory T cells had joined the SARS-CoV-2 response. The second-wave clones that peaked on day 37 were not confirmed to be SARS-CoV-2 specific.

To note about this clonotype: Its antigen remains undetermined. Base qualities are not provided; no much larger clone lies one nucleotide away.

For sequencing, an Illumina NovaSeq 6000 was employed. cDNA libraries for TCRalpha and TCRbeta were prepared by 5'RACE using constant-segment primers, with sample barcodes and unique molecular identifiers added. RNA was extracted from every sample with Trizol reagent. Amplification of the libraries took two PCR steps, and the second step added a second sample barcode plus Illumina TruSeq adapters. Sequencing of the libraries was done on an Illumina NovaSeq, producing 2 x 150 bp paired-end reads. As for the authors' bioinformatics: With migec v1.2.7, reads were demultiplexed and then collapsed into UMI-guided consensus sequences. With mixcr v2.1.11, UMI consensuses were aligned to TRA and TRB V and J templates and assembled into clonotypes. Clonotypes were classified as expanded or contracted when called significant by both edgeR and NoisET, with noise models trained on biological replicates. For edgeR calls, a false discovery rate-adjusted p below 0.01 and a log2 fold-change threshold of 1 were applied. PCA with hierarchical clustering of max-normalized trajectories of the 1000 most abundant clonotypes was used as exploratory dynamics analysis. Separately sequenced CD4+ and CD8+ repertoires were used to assign the CD4 or CD8 phenotype of responding clones. The public reads were reprocessed in TCRdb via fastp at Q25 and MiXCR, keeping in-frame beta chains. Records with the same CDR3 protein are collapsed into one entry carrying the most frequent genes and DNA. What appears here as the V and J calls and clone size reflects TCRdb's work, not the paper's. The sample table lists 500,000 to 650,000 distinct CDR3 sequences, about a fifth of them with a count of one. The ten top clones hold approximately 8.4% of the sample.

Ficoll-Paque density gradient centrifugation was used to isolate PBMCs. Here V drops 1 base and J drops 2 bases, and the junction holds 8 bases not matched to any gene. The CDR3 holds 17 amino acids from the cysteine to the phenylalanine. Just CDR3 DNA is preserved here, 51 bases in frame from base 1. Per the germline V gene, MGHRA is the CDR1 and YSYEKL is the CDR2. The sequence came from an adult woman who had mild COVID-19 (a few samples of this study predate the infection). The sample titles of this study are shuffled in the database, so cell type and time point are left out; the donor was told from shared clones. The sequenced sample was PBMCs or a T cell subset sorted from them (not recorded which). The chain joins TRBV4-1 to TRBJ1-3, and 7 bases in between align with TRBD1. The nucleotide sequence reads TGCGCCAGCAGCCAAGGGAGGGGACAGAAGGCTGGAAACACCATATATTTT. Its translation reads: CASSQGRGQKAGNTIYF.